The 18 T cell receptor beta chains presented below share a single source sample, sequenced in a study of beta chain features in type 1 diabetes. TCRB transcripts that were expressed got sequenced, as all of the isolated RNA had been reverse transcribed. The method was immunoSEQ multiplex PCR; TCRdb's version includes in-frame clones alone and lacks a portion of them. In the table there are hundreds of thousands of clones, over 7.5% of which are singletons. The material sequenced was naive CD4+ T cells from blood. These TCRs come from a woman between 18 and 29 years old in good health.

The CDR3, as DNA: TGTGCCAGCATGACGGCAGGGGATTTCTACGAGCAGTACTTC. It yields the protein CASMTAGDFYEQYF. The gene calls are TRBV2 and TRBJ2-7; TRBD1 is a possible D gene (6 bases). Per germline, CDR1 SNHLY and CDR2 FYNNEI. The CDR3 length is 14 residues. Trimming took off 7 bases at V and 3 bases at J, with 16 bases between the two ends.

This clone turned up a few times. V gene TRBV7-3 combines with J gene TRBJ2-7; tentatively, D is TRBD1 (6 bases). Trimming pared 5 bases from V and 1 base from J, leaving 15 bases between. The CDR3 sequence is 15 residues long. Looked up from germline, CDR1 is SGHTA and CDR2 is FQGTGA. Here the CDR3 DNA reads TGTGCCAGCAGCCCCCGCGAGGGGGATTCCTACGAGCAGTACTTC. Translation gives CASSPREGDSYEQYF.

This clone appeared a few times. The DNA for the CDR3 is TGCAGCGTTGAAGGCGGGGTCCACGGCTACACCTTC. Residues: CSVEGGVHGYTF. V usage is TRBV29-1 and J usage is TRBJ1-2; D unclear. The V and J ends lost 1 base and 8 bases respectively, with 11 bases between them. The germline V gene encodes CDR1 SQVTM and CDR2 ANQGSEA. The CDR3 totals 12 residues. The whole variable domain, filled in from reference TRBV29-1 and TRBJ1-2, reads SAVISQKPSRDICQRGTSLTIQCQVDSQVTMMFWYRQQPGQSLTLIATANQGSEATYESGFVIDKFPISRPNLTFSTLTVSNMSPEDSSIYLCSVEGGVHGYTFGSGTRLTVV.

CDR3 residues: CASSFFGGTGNTIYF. CDR3 in DNA: TGTGCCAGCAGCTTTTTCGGGGGAACTGGAAACACCATATATTTT. The chain recombines TRBV7-2 with TRBJ1-3; a possible D gene is TRBD1 (5 bases). The CDR3 covers 15 residues. From germline, CDR1 is SGHTA and CDR2 FQGNSA. Trimming pared 3 bases from V and 2 bases from J, leaving 11 bases between.

The chain recombines TRBV6-5 with TRBJ1-2, with 7 bases fitting TRBD1. The CDR3 contains 14 residues. J was trimmed by 2 bases and V by 5 bases; bases with no gene match: 5. Per germline, CDR1 MNHEY and CDR2 SVGAGI. The CDR3 reads CASSPAGQNYGYTF. The CDR3 DNA reads as TGTGCCAGCAGTCCGGCGGGACAGAACTATGGCTACACCTTC.

This clone was picked up a small number of times. V and J are TRBV7-9 and TRBJ2-4, with D perhaps TRBD2 (5 bases). Germline-derived CDR1 and CDR2 are SEHNR and FQNEAQ (reference sequence). This CDR3 has 16 amino acids. Trimming shortened V by 5 bases and J by 1 base, and 15 bases separated the two germline ends. CDR3 loop: CASSPSGKRAKNIQYF. The CDR3 bases are TGTGCCAGCAGCCCCTCCGGGAAGAGGGCCAAAAACATTCAGTACTTC.

V usage is TRBV5-1 and J usage is TRBJ2-2, with D tentatively TRBD2 (7 bases). Trimming cost V 4 bases and J 2 bases, with 15 bases left between them. Germline V gives CDR1 SGHRS, CDR2 YFSETQ. This CDR3 has 16 residues. CDR3 amino acids: CASSPEAGANTGELFF. The CDR3 DNA sequence: TGCGCCAGCAGCCCAGAGGCGGGGGCCAACACCGGGGAGCTGTTTTTT.

Written as DNA, the CDR3 is TGTGCCAGCAGTGAAGCGCTTGGACAGGGGGAGACTGAAGCTTTCTTT. Translation gives CASSEALGQGETEAFF. J is TRBJ1-1 and V is TRBV6-1; 10 bases are a match to TRBD1. Losses at the gene ends were 0 bases for V and 5 bases for J; bases not matched to a gene: 6. Germline loops: CDR1 MNHNS, CDR2 SASEGT. This CDR3 region has 16 residues.

V gene TRBV5-5 combines with J gene TRBJ1-1; weak D call: TRBD1 (6 bases). Trimming pared 5 bases from V and 6 bases from J, leaving 17 bases between. The CDR3 loop spans 14 amino acids. Germline CDR1 and CDR2: SGHKS and YYEKEE (reference sequence). The CDR3 coding sequence is TGTGCCAGCAGGGGGCTGGGGGGGGCGCCTGAAGCTTTCTTT. This gives the protein CASRGLGGAPEAFF.

The gene calls are TRBV29-1 and TRBJ1-2; D may be TRBD1 (5 bases). V was cut by 0 bases and J by 8 bases, with 10 bases left in between. CDR1 and CDR2 (germline): SQVTM, ANQGSEA. The CDR3 sequence is 12 residues long. The CDR3 sequence is CSVEEGPIGYTF. CDR3 in DNA: TGCAGCGTTGAAGAGGGGCCCATCGGCTACACCTTC.

This clone occurred a few times. J is TRBJ2-6 and V is TRBV11-2, with 9 bases matching TRBD1. Germline V CDR1 and CDR2: SGHAT, FQNNGV. This CDR3 spans 17 amino acids. V was clipped by 2 bases and J by 1 base; unmatched bases: 3. CDR3 DNA: TGTGCCAGCAGCTTAACGACAGGGGGGTCTGGGGCCAACGTCCTGACTTTC. Its translation is CASSLTTGGSGANVLTF.

The chain combines TRBV18 with TRBJ2-5, with 7 positions matching TRBD1. The CDR3 is 13 amino acids. With V trimmed by 3 bases and J by 7 bases, 5 bases remained unmatched. Germline V gene lookup returns CDR1 KGHSH and CDR2 LQKENI. CDR3 amino acids: CASSPGTELTQYF. The CDR3 nucleotides are TGTGCCAGCTCACCCGGGACAGAGTTGACCCAGTACTTC.

V is TRBV30 and J is TRBJ2-7, with D possibly TRBD1 on 5 matching bases. The germline CDR1 and CDR2 sequences are GTSNPN and SVGIG (reference sequence). CDR3 length: 11 amino acids. Trimming cost V 5 bases and J 6 bases, with 11 bases left between them. Here the CDR3 DNA reads TGTGCCTGGGGGCAGGGTACCGAGCAGTACTTC. Translated, it gives CAWGQGTEQYF.

The J gene is TRBJ1-2, the V gene TRBV25-1; 7 bases match TRBD1. CDR1 and CDR2 (germline): MGHDK, SYGVNS. Trimming took 7 bases from V and 0 from J; bases not matched to a gene: 2. This CDR3 comprises 13 residues. The CDR3 DNA sequence: TGTGCCAGCACCCAGGGGGCTAACTATGGCTACACCTTC. This encodes CASTQGANYGYTF.

This clone was observed a handful of times. This chain uses TRBV11-3 with TRBJ2-4; D might be TRBD2 (6 bases). The assigned J gene may be wrong: the sequence end matches TRBJ2-5 better. The germline V gene has CDR1 SGHNT and CDR2 YENEEA. The CDR3 contains 13 residues. CDR3 in amino acids: CASSLVMGGTQYF. The CDR3 bases are TGTGCCAGCAGCTTAGTTATGGGGGGGACCCAGTACTTC.

This clone occurred a few times. The V gene is TRBV12-5, the J gene TRBJ1-5; D is possibly TRBD1 (6 bases). The V and J ends lost 0 bases and 7 bases respectively, with 13 bases between them. The germline V gene encodes CDR1 LGHNT and CDR2 FRNRAP. This CDR3 region has 15 residues. The chain's CDR3 is CASGLVGAGVQPQHF. The DNA of the CDR3 is TGTGCTAGTGGTTTGGTAGGGGCAGGGGTCCAGCCCCAGCATTTT.

The chain couples TRBV7-9 to TRBJ1-2; 9 positions match TRBD1. In germline, CDR1 is SEHNR, CDR2 FQNEAQ (reference sequence). This CDR3 is 14 amino acids long. J gave up 4 bases and V 5 bases, and 5 bases lay outside the gene matches. The CDR3, as DNA: TGTGCCAGCAGCCCCGGGACAGGGCCCTATGGCTACACCTTC. It is translated as CASSPGTGPYGYTF.

This clone was counted at least ten times. Here the CDR3 reads CASSLVQAEEKLFF. In DNA form, the CDR3 reads TGTGCCAGCAGCTTAGTACAGGCCGAGGAAAAACTGTTTTTT. This rearrangement joins TRBV7-9 to TRBJ1-4; tentative D call: TRBD1 (5 bases). The CDR3 runs 14 residues. From germline, CDR1 is SEHNR and CDR2 FQNEAQ (reference sequence). V shed 1 base and J shed 8 bases, with 11 bases lying between them.